A single sample gave rise to the 30 T cell receptor beta chains below, sequenced in a study of OX40 agonist ivuxolimab in advanced cancers. Sequencing was performed with immunoSEQ multiplex PCR; in TCRdb, only in-frame clones are kept and a portion is missing. The sample lists about 59,000 clones, about 80% occurring once. Sequenced material: CD4+ or CD8+ T cells sorted from blood, taken in a trial of the OX40 agonist ivuxolimab. The receptor set was obtained from an adult with an advanced solid tumor such as melanoma, head and neck, liver or kidney cancer.

This chain uses TRBV7-3 with TRBJ2-4; possible D gene TRBD1, 5 bases. Trimming removed 2 bases from V and 0 bases from J, with 8 bases in between. CDR3 size: 15 residues. The germline V gene encodes CDR1 SGHTA and CDR2 FQGTGA. CDR3 region: CASSLSQGAKNIQYF. For the CDR3, the DNA is TGTGCCAGCAGCTTATCGCAGGGAGCCAAAAACATTCAGTACTTC.

The chain couples TRBV18 to TRBJ2-7, with unresolved D. Trimming stripped 3 bases from V and 1 base from J, with 10 bases between. CDR3 length: 14 residues. Germline V gene data show CDR1 as KGHSH and CDR2 as LQKENI. The CDR3 here is CASSPDTESYEQYF. The CDR3 DNA reads TGTGCCAGCTCACCTGACACTGAGTCCTACGAGCAGTACTTC.

The V and J genes are TRBV5-1 and TRBJ2-3, with 7 bases identical to TRBD1. V lost 10 bases and J lost 0; bases outside the gene matches: 8. This CDR3 is 14 amino acids long. Germline-derived CDR1 and CDR2 are SGHRS and YFSETQ. The CDR3 DNA sequence: TGCGCCTGCAAAGGGGGCGCCAGCACAGATACGCAGTATTTT. As protein: CACKGGASTDTQYF.

With regard to this clone: Other DNA sequences in the same sample also yield this CDR3. The chain links TRBV5-1 to TRBJ2-6; D is unclear. The CDR3 is 14 amino acids. Germline CDR1 is SGHRS and CDR2 is YFSETQ. Trimming stripped 5 bases from V and 0 bases from J, with 6 bases between. CDR3 DNA: TGCGCCAGCAGTATCCGCTCTGGGGCCAACGTCCTGACTTTC. It translates to CASSIRSGANVLTF. Together with reference TRBV5-1 and TRBJ2-6, the CDR3 gives the full variable domain: KAGVTQTPRYLIKTRGQQVTLSCSPISGHRSVSWYQQTPGQGLQFLFEYFSETQRNKGNFPGRFSGRQFSNSRSEMNVSTLELGDSALYLCASSIRSGANVLTFGAGSRLTVL.

In its sample, this clone was seen once. The chain links TRBV19 to TRBJ1-1; D is unclear. Looked up from germline, CDR1 is LNHDA and CDR2 is SQIVND (reference sequence). Deletions cut 5 bases from V and 0 bases from J, with 7 bases between. The CDR3 has 13 amino acids. The CDR3 sequence is CASSSRVNTEAFF. The CDR3 DNA follows: TGTGCCAGTAGTTCCCGCGTGAACACTGAAGCTTTCTTT.

This clone occurred once. The chain recombines TRBV2 with TRBJ1-1, with D possibly being TRBD1 (5 bases). The V gene's germline CDR1 is SNHLY and CDR2 FYNNEI. Trimming shortened V by 4 bases and J by 1 base, and 13 bases separated the two germline ends. The CDR3 spans 15 residues. Here the CDR3 reads CASSAQGPPNTEAFF. DNA of the CDR3: TGTGCCAGCAGTGCCCAGGGACCGCCGAACACTGAAGCTTTCTTT.

The CDR3 sequence: CASSLTNVGQSRANVLTF. The CDR3 DNA is TGTGCCAGCAGCTTAACTAATGTAGGACAAAGTCGGGCCAACGTCCTGACTTTC. The chain is built from TRBV12-1 and TRBJ2-6; the table's D call, TRBD1, was not checked against the DNA. TRBV12-1 represents a pseudogene. The CDR3 extends over 18 amino acids.

The CDR3 reads CASSRPNTGELFF. In nucleotides, the CDR3 is TGTGCCAGCAGCCGACCGAACACCGGGGAGCTGTTTTTT. The chain is built from TRBV6-5 and TRBJ2-2; D is uncertain. The CDR3 totals 13 residues. The germline V and J ends were trimmed by 6 bases and 0 bases, with 5 bases remaining between them. CDR1 is MNHEY, CDR2 SVGAGI, per germline.

This chain joins TRBV12-5 and TRBJ2-5; tentatively, D is TRBD1 or TRBD2 (5 bases each). V gave up 7 bases and J gave up 7 bases, with 13 bases separating them. Germline V lookup: CDR1 LGHNT, CDR2 FRNRAP. This CDR3 contains 12 residues. This chain's CDR3 is CASALPRGTQYF. Written as DNA, the CDR3 is TGTGCTAGTGCCTTGCCGAGGGGGACCCAGTACTTC.

The chain is built from TRBV11-2 and TRBJ1-2, with 7 bases identical to TRBD1. Per the germline V gene, CDR1 is SGHAT and CDR2 is FQNNGV. The CDR3 is 19 amino acids. V was clipped by 5 bases and J by 0 bases; unmatched bases: 18. CDR3 region: CASSAKPRLTGTANYGYTF. The CDR3 region has the DNA TGTGCCAGCAGCGCCAAACCCCGCTTGACAGGGACAGCTAACTATGGCTACACCTTC.

In DNA, the CDR3 is TGTGCCAGCAGCTTAGCGGCTAGCGGGGGCCAAGAGACCCAGTACTTC. The encoded protein is CASSLAASGGQETQYF. V and J are TRBV7-2 and TRBJ2-5, with TRBD2 matching 10 bases. CDR3 length: 16 residues. Germline assignment: CDR1 SGHTA and CDR2 FQGNSA. J was trimmed by 1 base and V by 0 bases; bases with no gene match: 2.

The V and J genes are TRBV5-1 and TRBJ2-2; perhaps TRBD1 as D (6 bases). V lost 0 bases, J lost 7 bases, and 7 bases lay in between. The CDR3 covers 13 residues. The V gene's germline CDR1 is SGHRS and CDR2 YFSETQ. The DNA of the CDR3 is TGCGCCAGCAGCTTGGGGACAGACGGGGAGCTGTTTTTT. As protein: CASSLGTDGELFF. The full variable domain, in which reference TRBV5-1 and TRBJ2-2 provide the parts outside the CDR3, is KAGVTQTPRYLIKTRGQQVTLSCSPISGHRSVSWYQQTPGQGLQFLFEYFSETQRNKGNFPGRFSGRQFSNSRSEMNVSTLELGDSALYLCASSLGTDGELFFGEGSRLTVL.

V is TRBV19 and J is TRBJ1-5, with D perhaps matching TRBD1 (5 bases). CDR1 is LNHDA, CDR2 SQIVND, per germline (reference sequence). The CDR3 runs 13 residues. The germline V and J ends were trimmed by 3 bases and 7 bases, with 10 bases remaining between them. Written as DNA, the CDR3 is TGTGCCAGTAGTATCGGGAGGGGACAGCCCCAGCATTTT. Protein: CASSIGRGQPQHF.

This clone was detected only once. The V and J genes are TRBV6-1 and TRBJ2-7; 8 bases align to TRBD2. After removal of 5 bases from V and 5 bases from J, the junction contained 11 bases not matched to a gene. This CDR3 has 15 amino acids. Germline lookup yields CDR1 MNHNS and CDR2 SASEGT. The CDR3 protein is CASSTSGTSIDEQYF. The CDR3 DNA reads as TGTGCCAGCAGTACTTCCGGGACTAGTATCGACGAGCAGTACTTC.

This chain links TRBV5-1 with TRBJ2-5, with D perhaps matching TRBD1 or TRBD2 (5 bases each). CDR3 length: 15 amino acids. Between the trimmed V and J ends, which lost 4 bases and 2 bases, there was a span of 15 bases. Germline-derived CDR1 and CDR2 are SGHRS and YFSETQ. CDR3 sequence reads: CASSETARRQETQYF. CDR3 nucleotides: TGCGCCAGCAGCGAGACAGCCAGGAGGCAAGAGACCCAGTACTTC.

This clone was observed a single time. The chain combines TRBV5-4 with TRBJ2-7, with a tentative D call TRBD2 (5 bases). V was clipped by 2 bases and J by 6 bases, with 12 bases between them. Germline V gene data show CDR1 as SGHNT and CDR2 as YYREEE (reference sequence). CDR3 length: 13 residues. The CDR3: CASSFYTAAEQYF. DNA for the CDR3: TGTGCCAGCAGCTTTTATACAGCGGCCGAGCAGTACTTC.

The chain combines TRBV19 with TRBJ1-1, with D possibly matching TRBD1 (5 bases). Germline V CDR1 and CDR2: LNHDA, SQIVND (reference sequence). V was cut by 1 base and J by 6 bases, with 21 bases left in between. The CDR3 consists of 17 residues. CDR3 amino acids: CASSIGSGGSKVAEAFF. The CDR3 nucleotides are TGTGCCAGTAGTATAGGCTCCGGGGGATCGAAGGTGGCTGAAGCTTTCTTT.

V and J are TRBV15 and TRBJ1-2; no reliable D call. There are 16 residues in the CDR3. V was pared by 0 bases and J by 4 bases, with 15 bases between. Germline V gene data show CDR1 as LNHNV and CDR2 as YYDKDF (reference sequence). CDR3 coding DNA: TGTGCCACCAGCAGAGATCGGTTCGGCATGGGCTATGGCTACACCTTC. Its protein product is CATSRDRFGMGYGYTF.

The chain recombines TRBV5-1 with TRBJ1-4; tentatively, D is TRBD1 (6 bases). V lost 4 bases, J lost 7 bases, and 17 bases lay in between. Germline V gene sequence: CDR1 SGHRS, CDR2 YFSETQ. This CDR3 comprises 15 residues. In nucleotides, the CDR3 is TGCGCCAGCAGCCCACAGGGAAGCTTAGGTGAAAAACTGTTTTTT. This translates into CASSPQGSLGEKLFF.

The CDR3 sequence is CASSPGLAVSTDTQYF. Here the CDR3 DNA reads TGCGCCAGCAGTCCCGGACTAGCGGTCAGCACAGATACGCAGTATTTT. This chain links TRBV5-1 with TRBJ2-3, with 10 bases lining up with TRBD2. Per the germline V gene, CDR1 is SGHRS and CDR2 is YFSETQ. The CDR3 loop spans 16 amino acids. J gave up 0 bases and V 5 bases, and 6 bases lay outside the gene matches.

CDR3 DNA sequence: TGTGCCAGCTCACCAAGGCAACGTCAGCCCCAGCATTTT. Protein: CASSPRQRQPQHF. The rearrangement links TRBV18 to TRBJ1-5, with unresolved D. The V gene's germline CDR1 is KGHSH and CDR2 LQKENI. V was clipped by 2 bases and J by 6 bases, with 8 bases between them. There are 13 residues in the CDR3. The full variable domain, its missing parts supplied by reference TRBV18 and TRBJ1-5, is NAGVMQNPRHLVRRRGQEARLRCSPMKGHSHVYWYRQLPEEGLKFMVYLQKENIIDESGMPKERFSAEFPKEGPSILRIQQVVRGDSAAYFCASSPRQRQPQHFGDGTRLSIL.

A single count supports this clone. The rearrangement links TRBV5-6 to TRBJ2-7, with 7 bases lining up with TRBD1. J was trimmed by 5 bases and V by 4 bases; bases with no gene match: 6. Germline lookup yields CDR1 SGHDT and CDR2 YYEEEE. The CDR3 contains 13 residues. CDR3 nucleotide sequence: TGTGCCAGCAGCCTAACAGGGGTGAACGAGCAGTACTTC. Encoded protein: CASSLTGVNEQYF.

This sequence joins TRBV6-1 and TRBJ2-3; D may correspond to TRBD1 or TRBD2 (6 bases each). The CDR3 has 12 amino acids. The V gene lost 9 bases and the J gene lost 2 bases, with 9 bases spanning the gap. Germline V CDR1 and CDR2: MNHNS, SASEGT. CDR3 sequence: CARGGTTDTQYF. CDR3 bases: TGTGCCAGAGGGGGGACCACAGATACGCAGTATTTT.

This clone occurred many times. This chain connects TRBV18 to TRBJ1-1; unclear D gene. Germline assignment: CDR1 KGHSH and CDR2 LQKENI. Trimming removed 2 bases at V and 2 bases at J, with 12 bases between. This CDR3 is built from 15 residues. The CDR3 is CASSPRAKENTEAFF. Here the CDR3 DNA reads TGTGCCAGCTCACCAAGGGCGAAAGAAAACACTGAAGCTTTCTTT.

The V and J genes are TRBV5-1 and TRBJ2-3; D uncertain. This CDR3 is built from 15 residues. Germline assignment: CDR1 SGHRS and CDR2 YFSETQ. Trimming removed 5 bases from V and 0 bases from J, with 13 bases in between. The CDR3 region has the DNA TGCGCCAGCAGATACCACGTTCTCAGCACAGATACGCAGTATTTT. Protein: CASRYHVLSTDTQYF.

The chain joins TRBV27 to TRBJ2-1; a possible D gene is TRBD1 (6 bases). The CDR3 runs to 14 residues. Trimming removed 2 bases at V and 5 bases at J, with 10 bases between. The germline gives CDR1 MNHEY, CDR2 SMNVEV (reference sequence). Here the CDR3 DNA reads TGTGCCAGCAGTTTAATAGGACAGAACAATGAGCAGTTCTTC. Translating gives CASSLIGQNNEQFF.

This chain joins TRBV30 and TRBJ1-5; TRBD1 is a possible D gene (6 bases). The CDR3 length is 14 residues. In germline, CDR1 is GTSNPN, CDR2 SVGIG (reference sequence). The V gene lost 0 bases and the J gene lost 6 bases, with 12 bases spanning the gap. CDR3 sequence (DNA): TGTGCCTGGAGTGTACGGGGGGCGAGTCAGCCCCAGCATTTT. It is translated as CAWSVRGASQPQHF.

The gene calls are TRBV28 and TRBJ2-5, with D perhaps matching TRBD1 or TRBD2 (6 bases each). The germline V gene encodes CDR1 MDHEN and CDR2 SYDVKM. The CDR3 runs 16 residues. Trimming took 1 base from V and 2 from J, leaving 14 bases between them. CDR3 bases: TGTGCCAGCAGTTTATCCCCGGGGGCAGTACAAGAGACCCAGTACTTC. Amino acids: CASSLSPGAVQETQYF.

This chain joins TRBV27 and TRBJ2-5; weak D call: TRBD1 (7 bases). V lost 2 bases, J lost 6 bases, and 25 bases lay in between. Per the germline V gene, CDR1 is MNHEY and CDR2 is SMNVEV (reference sequence). The CDR3 consists of 18 residues. The CDR3 loop is CASSLAGNVEGAGKTQYF. CDR3 bases: TGTGCCAGCAGTTTAGCAGGTAATGTGGAGGGGGCCGGGAAGACCCAGTACTTC.

The gene calls are TRBV15 and TRBJ1-6; D not resolved. This CDR3 is 15 amino acids long. Looked up from germline, CDR1 is LNHNV and CDR2 is YYDKDF (reference sequence). The V and J ends lost 1 base and 9 bases respectively, with 13 bases between them. CDR3 loop: CATSRGRGESSPLHF. The CDR3 DNA sequence: TGTGCCACCAGCAGAGGAAGAGGTGAGAGTTCACCCCTCCACTTT.